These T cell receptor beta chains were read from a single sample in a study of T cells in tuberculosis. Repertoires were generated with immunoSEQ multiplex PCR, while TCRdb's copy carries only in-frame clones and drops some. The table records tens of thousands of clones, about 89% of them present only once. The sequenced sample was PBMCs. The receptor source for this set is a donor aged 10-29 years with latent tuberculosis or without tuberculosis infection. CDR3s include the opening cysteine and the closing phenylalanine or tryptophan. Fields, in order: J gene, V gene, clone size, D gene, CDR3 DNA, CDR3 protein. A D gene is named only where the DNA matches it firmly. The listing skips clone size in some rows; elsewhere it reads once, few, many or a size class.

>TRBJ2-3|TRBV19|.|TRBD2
TGTGCCAGCCGACTAGCGGGCACAGATACGCAGTATTTT
CASRLAGTDTQYF
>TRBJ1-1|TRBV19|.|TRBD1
TGTGCCAGTAGCCCAAAGGACAGGGTGCGACCTACGAACACTGAAGCTTTCTTT
CASSPKDRVRPTNTEAFF
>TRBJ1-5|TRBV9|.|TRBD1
TGTGCCAGCAGCGTACAGGGGGGCAATCAGCCCCAGCATTTT
CASSVQGGNQPQHF
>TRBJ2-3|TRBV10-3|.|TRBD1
TGTGCCATCGGGACCACAGGGGAATCGTCGGATACGCAGTATTTT
CAIGTTGESSDTQYF
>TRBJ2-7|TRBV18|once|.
TGTGCCAGCTCCCCCGGGACATCAGACGAGCAGTACTTC
CASSPGTSDEQYF
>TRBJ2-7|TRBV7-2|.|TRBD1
TGTGCCAGCAGGCCGGGACAGGACCCGGCTTGGGTGAGCGAGCAGTACTTC
CASRPGQDPAWVSEQYF
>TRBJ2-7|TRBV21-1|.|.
TGTGCCAGCAGCATGGTGCAACTAGCGGGAACCTACGAGCAGTACTTC
CASSMVQLAGTYEQYF
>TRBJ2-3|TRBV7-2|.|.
TGTGCCAGCAGCAAGGGGTACGGCACAGATACGCAGTATTTT
CASSKGYGTDTQYF
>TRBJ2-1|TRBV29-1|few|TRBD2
TGCAGCGTTGAAGGGTCGGGACTAGCGGGAGAGCAGTTCTTC
CSVEGSGLAGEQFF
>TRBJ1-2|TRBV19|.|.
TGTGCCAGTAGTATGGCTTCAAACTATGGCTACACCTTC
CASSMASNYGYTF
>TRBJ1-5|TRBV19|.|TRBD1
TGTGCCAGTACCGGGGGACAGGGGGCAGGGCAGCCCCAGCATTTT
CASTGGQGAGQPQHF
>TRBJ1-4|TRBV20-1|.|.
TGCAGTGGAGCAACTAATGAAAAACTGTTTTTT
CSGATNEKLFF
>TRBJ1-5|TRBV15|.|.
TGTGCCACCAGCATCCACAGTTATAATCAGCCCCAGCATTTT
CATSIHSYNQPQHF
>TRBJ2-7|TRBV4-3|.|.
TGCGCCAGCAGCCAAGATGTGCTTCGACAGGCCCAGGGTTACGAGCAGTACTTC
CASSQDVLRQAQGYEQYF
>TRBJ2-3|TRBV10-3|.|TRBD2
TGTGCCATCAGTGACACCCTAGCGGGGGGTCTGACAGATACGCAGTATTTT
CAISDTLAGGLTDTQYF
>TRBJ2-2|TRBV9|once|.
TGTGCCAGCAGCGTCTCGGGGAGAGACACCGGGGAGCTGTTTTTT
CASSVSGRDTGELFF
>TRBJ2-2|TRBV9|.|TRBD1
TGTGCCAGCAGCGAGGGGGCTACCGGGGAGCTGTTTTTT
CASSEGATGELFF
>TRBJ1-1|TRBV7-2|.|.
TGTGCCAGCAGCTTAACCGCAGGGGTCCCTGAAGCTTTCTTT
CASSLTAGVPEAFF
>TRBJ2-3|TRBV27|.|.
TGTGCCGTCCGGGGCACAGATACGCAGTATTTT
CAVRGTDTQYF
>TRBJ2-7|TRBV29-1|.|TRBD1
TGCAGCGTTGTCAGACGGGACAGAGTCTACGAGCAGTACTTC
CSVVRRDRVYEQYF
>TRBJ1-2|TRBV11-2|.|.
TGTGCCAGCAGCCAACCTAGGGAAGGGGTCTATGGCTACACCTTC
CASSQPREGVYGYTF
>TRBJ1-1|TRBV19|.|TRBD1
TGTGCCAGTACTATCGACAGGGGGAACACTGAAGCTTTCTTT
CASTIDRGNTEAFF
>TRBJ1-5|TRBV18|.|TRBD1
TGTGCCAACCCTTCCCCAAGACCGGGACAGGGAGTTCGGGGCAATCAGCCCCAGCATTTT
CANPSPRPGQGVRGNQPQHF
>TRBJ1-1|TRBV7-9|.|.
TGTGCCAGCAGCTTAGGCGGACAAAAGACAGGCACTGAAGCTTTCTTT
CASSLGGQKTGTEAFF
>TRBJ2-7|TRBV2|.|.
TGTGCCAGCACGGGTGGGTTGGACGGGAACTCCTACGAGCAGTACTTC
CASTGGLDGNSYEQYF
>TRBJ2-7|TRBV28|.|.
TGTGCCAGCAGTCGACAGCTATTAAGCTCCTACGAGCAGTACTTC
CASSRQLLSSYEQYF